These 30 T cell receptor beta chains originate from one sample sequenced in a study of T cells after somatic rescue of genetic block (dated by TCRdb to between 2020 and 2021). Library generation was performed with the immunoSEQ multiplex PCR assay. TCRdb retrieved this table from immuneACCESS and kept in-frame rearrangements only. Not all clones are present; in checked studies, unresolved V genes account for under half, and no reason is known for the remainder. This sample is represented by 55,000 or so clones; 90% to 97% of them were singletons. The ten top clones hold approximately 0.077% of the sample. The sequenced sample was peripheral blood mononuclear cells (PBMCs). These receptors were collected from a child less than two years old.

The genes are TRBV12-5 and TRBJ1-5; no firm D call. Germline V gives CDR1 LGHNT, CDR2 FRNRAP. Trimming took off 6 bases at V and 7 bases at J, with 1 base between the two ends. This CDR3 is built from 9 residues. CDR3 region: CASGQPQHF. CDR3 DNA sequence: TGTGCTAGTGGACAGCCCCAGCATTTT.

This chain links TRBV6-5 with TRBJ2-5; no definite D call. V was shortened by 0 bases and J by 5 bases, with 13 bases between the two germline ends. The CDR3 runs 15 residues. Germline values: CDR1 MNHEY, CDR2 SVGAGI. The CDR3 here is CASSYSKTGPETQYF. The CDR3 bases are TGTGCCAGCAGTTACTCGAAAACCGGGCCGGAGACCCAGTACTTC.

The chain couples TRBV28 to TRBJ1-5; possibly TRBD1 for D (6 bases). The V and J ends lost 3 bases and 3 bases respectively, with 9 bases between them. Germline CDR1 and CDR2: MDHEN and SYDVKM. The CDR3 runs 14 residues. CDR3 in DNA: TGTGCCAGCAGTTTGGGGGACACCAATCAGCCCCAGCATTTT. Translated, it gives CASSLGDTNQPQHF. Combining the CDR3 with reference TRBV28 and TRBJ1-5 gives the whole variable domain DVKVTQSSRYLVKRTGEKVFLECVQDMDHENMFWYRQDPGLGLRLIYFSYDVKMKEKGDIPEGYSVSREKKERFSLILESASTNQTSMYLCASSLGDTNQPQHFGDGTRLSIL.

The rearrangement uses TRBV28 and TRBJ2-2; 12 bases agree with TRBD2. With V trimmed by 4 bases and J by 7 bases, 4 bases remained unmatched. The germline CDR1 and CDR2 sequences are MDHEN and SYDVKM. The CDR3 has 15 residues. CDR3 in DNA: TGTGCCAGCAGTTCGAGACTAGCGGGAGTCGGGGAGCTGTTTTTT. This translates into CASSSRLAGVGELFF.

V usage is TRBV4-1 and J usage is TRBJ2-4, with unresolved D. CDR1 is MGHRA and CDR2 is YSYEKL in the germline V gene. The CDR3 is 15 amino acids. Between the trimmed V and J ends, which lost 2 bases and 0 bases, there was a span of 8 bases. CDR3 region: CASSQLTIAKNIQYF. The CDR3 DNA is TGCGCCAGCAGCCAACTGACAATAGCCAAAAACATTCAGTACTTC.

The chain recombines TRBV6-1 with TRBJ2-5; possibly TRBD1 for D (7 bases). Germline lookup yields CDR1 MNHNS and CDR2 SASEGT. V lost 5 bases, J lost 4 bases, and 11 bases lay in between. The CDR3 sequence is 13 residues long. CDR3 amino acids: CASSPQGGETQYF. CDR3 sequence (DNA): TGTGCCAGCAGTCCCCAGGGGGGAGAGACCCAGTACTTC.

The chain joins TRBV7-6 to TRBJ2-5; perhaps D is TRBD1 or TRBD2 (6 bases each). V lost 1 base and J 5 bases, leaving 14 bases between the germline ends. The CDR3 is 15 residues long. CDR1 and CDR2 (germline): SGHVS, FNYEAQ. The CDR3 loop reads CASSLGWGARETQYF. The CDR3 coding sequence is TGTGCCAGCAGCTTAGGATGGGGGGCTAGGGAGACCCAGTACTTC.

CDR3 sequence reads: CASSQGHLYEQYF. CDR3 DNA: TGTGCCAGCAGCCAAGGACACCTATACGAGCAGTACTTC. This chain connects TRBV14 to TRBJ2-7; D is unresolved. Germline CDR1 and CDR2: SGHDN and FVKESK. CDR3 length equals 13 residues. V was pared by 1 base and J by 4 bases, with 8 bases between.

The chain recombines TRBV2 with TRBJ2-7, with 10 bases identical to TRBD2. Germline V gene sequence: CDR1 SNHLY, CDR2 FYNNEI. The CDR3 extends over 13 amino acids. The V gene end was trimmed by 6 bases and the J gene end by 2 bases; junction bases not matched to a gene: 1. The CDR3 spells CASRLAGTYEQYF. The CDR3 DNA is TGTGCCAGCAGACTAGCGGGGACCTACGAGCAGTACTTC.

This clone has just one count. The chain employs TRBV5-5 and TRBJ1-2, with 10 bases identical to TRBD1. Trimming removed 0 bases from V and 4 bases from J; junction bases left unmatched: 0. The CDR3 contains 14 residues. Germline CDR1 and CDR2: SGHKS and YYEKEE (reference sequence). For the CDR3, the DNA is TGTGCCAGCAGCTTGGGGACAGGGGGCTATGGCTACACCTTC. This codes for CASSLGTGGYGYTF.

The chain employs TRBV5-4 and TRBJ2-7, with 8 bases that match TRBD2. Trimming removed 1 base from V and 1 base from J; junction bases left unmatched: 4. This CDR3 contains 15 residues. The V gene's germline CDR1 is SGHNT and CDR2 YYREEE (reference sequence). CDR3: CASSLILAGSYEQYF. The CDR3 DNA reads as TGTGCCAGCAGCTTGATCCTAGCGGGTTCCTACGAGCAGTACTTC.

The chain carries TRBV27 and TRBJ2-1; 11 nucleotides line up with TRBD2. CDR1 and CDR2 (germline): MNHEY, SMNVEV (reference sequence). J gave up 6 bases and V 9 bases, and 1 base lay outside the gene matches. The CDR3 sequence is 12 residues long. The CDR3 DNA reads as TGTGCCAGAACTAGCGGGAGCAATGAGCAGTTCTTC. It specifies CARTSGSNEQFF.

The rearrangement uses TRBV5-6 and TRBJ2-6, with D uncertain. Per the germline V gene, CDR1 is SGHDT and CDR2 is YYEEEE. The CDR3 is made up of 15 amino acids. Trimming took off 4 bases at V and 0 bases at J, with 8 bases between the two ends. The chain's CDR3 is CASSPILSGANVLTF. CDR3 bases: TGTGCCAGCAGCCCCATACTCTCTGGGGCCAACGTCCTGACTTTC. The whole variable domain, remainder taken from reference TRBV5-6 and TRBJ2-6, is DAGVTQSPTHLIKTRGQQVTLRCSPKSGHDTVSWYQQALGQGPQFIFQYYEEEERQRGNFPDRFSGHQFPNYSSELNVNALLLGDSALYLCASSPILSGANVLTFGAGSRLTVL.

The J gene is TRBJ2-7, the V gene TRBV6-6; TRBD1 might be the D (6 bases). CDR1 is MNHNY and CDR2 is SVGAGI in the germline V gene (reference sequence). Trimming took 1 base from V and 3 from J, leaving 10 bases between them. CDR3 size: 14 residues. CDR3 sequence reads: CASSYWGPVYEQYF. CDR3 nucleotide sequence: TGTGCCAGCAGTTACTGGGGGCCGGTCTACGAGCAGTACTTC.

The CDR3 nucleotides are TGTGCCAGCAGCATAGGTCCCCTCGACTCCTACGAGCAGTACTTC. As protein: CASSIGPLDSYEQYF. The V and J genes are TRBV21-1 and TRBJ2-7. TRBV21-1 constitutes a pseudogene. CDR3 length equals 15 residues.

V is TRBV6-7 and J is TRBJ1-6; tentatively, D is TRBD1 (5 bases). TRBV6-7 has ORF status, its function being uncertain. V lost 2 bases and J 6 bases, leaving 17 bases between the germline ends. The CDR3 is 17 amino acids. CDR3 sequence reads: CASSYPYRSKGNSPLHF. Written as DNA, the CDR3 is TGTGCCAGCAGTTACCCCTACAGGTCTAAGGGTAATTCACCCCTCCACTTT.

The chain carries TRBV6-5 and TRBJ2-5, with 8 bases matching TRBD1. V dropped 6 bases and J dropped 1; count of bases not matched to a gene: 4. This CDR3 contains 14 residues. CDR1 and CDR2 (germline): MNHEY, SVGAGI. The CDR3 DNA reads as TGTGCCAGCAGCGGACAGGGCCTCCAAGAGACCCAGTACTTC. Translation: CASSGQGLQETQYF.

CDR3 protein: CASSLYRNTEAFF. The CDR3 nucleotides read TGTGCCAGCAGTTTATACAGGAACACTGAAGCTTTCTTT. The J gene is TRBJ1-1, the V gene TRBV27; D unresolved. Germline values: CDR1 MNHEY, CDR2 SMNVEV (reference sequence). The CDR3 extends over 13 amino acids. V lost 1 base to trimming and J lost 1 base, with 4 bases between them.

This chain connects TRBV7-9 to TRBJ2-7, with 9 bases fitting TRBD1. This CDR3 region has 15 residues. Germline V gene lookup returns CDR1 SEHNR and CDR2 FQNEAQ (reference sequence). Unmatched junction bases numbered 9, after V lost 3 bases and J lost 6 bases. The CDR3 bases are TGTGCCAGCAGCTTCGCGGCGACAGGGGGAGGCGAGCAGTACTTC. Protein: CASSFAATGGGEQYF. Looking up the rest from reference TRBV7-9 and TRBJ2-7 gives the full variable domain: DTGVSQNPRHKITKRGQNVTFRCDPISEHNRLYWYRQTLGQGPEFLTYFQNEAQLEKSRLLSDRFSAERPKGSFSTLEIQRTEQGDSAMYLCASSFAATGGGEQYFGPGTRLTVT.

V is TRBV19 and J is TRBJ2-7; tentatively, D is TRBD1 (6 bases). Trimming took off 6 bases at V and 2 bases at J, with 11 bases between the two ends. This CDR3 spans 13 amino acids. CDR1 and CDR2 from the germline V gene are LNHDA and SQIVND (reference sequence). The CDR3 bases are TGTGCCAGTAGGTACACAGGGACCTACGAGCAGTACTTC. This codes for CASRYTGTYEQYF.

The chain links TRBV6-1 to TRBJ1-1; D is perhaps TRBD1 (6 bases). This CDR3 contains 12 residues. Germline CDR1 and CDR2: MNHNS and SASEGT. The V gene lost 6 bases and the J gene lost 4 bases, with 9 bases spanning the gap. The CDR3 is CASRPQGTEAFF. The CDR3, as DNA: TGTGCCAGCAGGCCACAGGGCACTGAAGCTTTCTTT.

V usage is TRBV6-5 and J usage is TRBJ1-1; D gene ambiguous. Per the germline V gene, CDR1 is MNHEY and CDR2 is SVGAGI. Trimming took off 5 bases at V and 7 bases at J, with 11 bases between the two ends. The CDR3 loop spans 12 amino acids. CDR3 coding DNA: TGTGCCAGCAGTCGACGGCCAGGTGAAGCTTTCTTT. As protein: CASSRRPGEAFF.

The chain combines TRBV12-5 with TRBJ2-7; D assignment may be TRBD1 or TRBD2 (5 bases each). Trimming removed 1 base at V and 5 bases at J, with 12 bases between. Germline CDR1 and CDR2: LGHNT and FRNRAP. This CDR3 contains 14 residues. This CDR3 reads CASGLGGSADEQYF. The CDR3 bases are TGTGCTAGTGGTTTGGGGGGGAGTGCGGACGAGCAGTACTTC.

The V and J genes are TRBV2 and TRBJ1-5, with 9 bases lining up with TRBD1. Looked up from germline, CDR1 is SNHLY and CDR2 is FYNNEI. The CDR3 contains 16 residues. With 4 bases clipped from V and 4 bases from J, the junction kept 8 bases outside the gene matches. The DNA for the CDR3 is TGTGCCAGCAGTGCGGGACAGGGAAGAGGAAATCAGCCCCAGCATTTT. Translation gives CASSAGQGRGNQPQHF.

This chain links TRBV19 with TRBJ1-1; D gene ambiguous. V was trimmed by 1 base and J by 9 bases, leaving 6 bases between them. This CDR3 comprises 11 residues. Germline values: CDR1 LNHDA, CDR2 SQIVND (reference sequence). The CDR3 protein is CASSIASQAFF. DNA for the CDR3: TGTGCCAGTAGTATAGCCAGTCAAGCTTTCTTT.

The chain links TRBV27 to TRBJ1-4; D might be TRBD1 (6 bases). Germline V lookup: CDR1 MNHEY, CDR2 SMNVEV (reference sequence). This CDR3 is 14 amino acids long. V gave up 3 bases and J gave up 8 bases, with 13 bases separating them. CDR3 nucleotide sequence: TGTGCCAGCAGTTTGCGAGGGGGGCGCGAAAAACTGTTTTTT. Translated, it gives CASSLRGGREKLFF.

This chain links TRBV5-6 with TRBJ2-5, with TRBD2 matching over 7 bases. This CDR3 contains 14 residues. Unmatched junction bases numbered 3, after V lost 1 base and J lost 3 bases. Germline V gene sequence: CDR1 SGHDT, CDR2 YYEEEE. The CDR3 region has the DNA TGTGCCAGCAGCTTGTTCGGGAGGAAAGAGACCCAGTACTTC. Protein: CASSLFGRKETQYF. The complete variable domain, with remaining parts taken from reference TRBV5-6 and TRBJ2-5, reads DAGVTQSPTHLIKTRGQQVTLRCSPKSGHDTVSWYQQALGQGPQFIFQYYEEEERQRGNFPDRFSGHQFPNYSSELNVNALLLGDSALYLCASSLFGRKETQYFGPGTRLLVL.

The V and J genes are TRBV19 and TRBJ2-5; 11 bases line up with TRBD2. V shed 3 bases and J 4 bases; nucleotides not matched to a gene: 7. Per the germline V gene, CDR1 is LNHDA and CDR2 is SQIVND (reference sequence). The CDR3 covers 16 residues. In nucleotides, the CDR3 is TGTGCCAGTAGTATGGACGTACTAGCGGGAGTAGAGACCCAGTACTTC. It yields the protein CASSMDVLAGVETQYF.

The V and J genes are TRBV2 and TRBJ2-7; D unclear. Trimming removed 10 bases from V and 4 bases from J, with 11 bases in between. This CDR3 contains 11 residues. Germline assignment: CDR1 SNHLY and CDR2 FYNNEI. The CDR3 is CAIRISYEQYF. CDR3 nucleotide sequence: TGTGCCATCCGGATATCTTACGAGCAGTACTTC.

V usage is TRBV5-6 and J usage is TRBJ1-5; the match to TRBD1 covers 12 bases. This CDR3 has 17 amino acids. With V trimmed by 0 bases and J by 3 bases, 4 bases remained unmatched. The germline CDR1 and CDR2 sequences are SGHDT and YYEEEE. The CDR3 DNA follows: TGTGCCAGCAGCTTGGGGTGGGACAGGGGGCTCAATCAGCCCCAGCATTTT. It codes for CASSLGWDRGLNQPQHF.